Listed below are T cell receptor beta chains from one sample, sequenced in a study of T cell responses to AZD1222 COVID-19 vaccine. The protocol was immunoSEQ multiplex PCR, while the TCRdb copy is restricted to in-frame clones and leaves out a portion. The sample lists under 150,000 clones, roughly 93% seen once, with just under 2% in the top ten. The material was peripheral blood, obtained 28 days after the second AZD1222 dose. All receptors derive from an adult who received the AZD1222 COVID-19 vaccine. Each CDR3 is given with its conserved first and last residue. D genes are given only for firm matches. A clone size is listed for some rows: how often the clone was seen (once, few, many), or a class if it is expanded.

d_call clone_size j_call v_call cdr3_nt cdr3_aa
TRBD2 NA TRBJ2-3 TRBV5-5 TGTGCCAGCAGCTCCGACCAGGAGGCGGGACTAGCGAGTACAGATACGCAGTATTTT CASSSDQEAGLASTDTQYF
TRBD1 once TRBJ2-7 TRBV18 TGTGCCAGCTCACAGACAGGGGGTTGGAGCGAGCAGTACTTC CASSQTGGWSEQYF
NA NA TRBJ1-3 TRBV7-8 TGTGCCAGCAGCTTCTACCCAGGGATATACTCCGGAAACACCATATATTTT CASSFYPGIYSGNTIYF
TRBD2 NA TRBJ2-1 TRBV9 TGTGCCAGCAGCGTAGACCCAGCGGGAGAGAACAATGAGCAGTTCTTC CASSVDPAGENNEQFF
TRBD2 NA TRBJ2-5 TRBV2 TGTGCCAGCAGTACAGCGGGAGGTGTGGGGACCCAGTACTTC CASSTAGGVGTQYF
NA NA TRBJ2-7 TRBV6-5 TGTGCCAGCAGAAACTTCAGACAGGTCACCTACGAGCAGTACTTC CASRNFRQVTYEQYF
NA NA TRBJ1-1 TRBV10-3 TGTGCCATCAGTGGGAACAGGGACCCTGAAGCTTTCTTT CAISGNRDPEAFF
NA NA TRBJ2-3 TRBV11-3 TGTGCCAGCAGCTTAGATCTCCGGGACACAAGCACAGATACGCAGTATTTT CASSLDLRDTSTDTQYF
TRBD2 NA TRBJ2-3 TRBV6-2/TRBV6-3 TGTGCCAGCAGTTACCGACTAGCGGGGGGCGGAGATACGCAGTATTTT CASSYRLAGGGDTQYF
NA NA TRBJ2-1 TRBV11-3 TGTGCCAGCAGCTTAGATACAAGCAATGAGCAGTTCTTC CASSLDTSNEQFF
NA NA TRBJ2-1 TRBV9 TGTGCCAGCGGGCGGCAGGTTAAGTCCTACAATGAGCAGTTCTTC CASGRQVKSYNEQFF
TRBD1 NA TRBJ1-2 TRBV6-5 TGTGCCAGCAGTTACCAGGGACAGGGCTATGGCTACACCTTC CASSYQGQGYGYTF
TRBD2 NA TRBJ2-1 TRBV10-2 TGCGCCAGCAGAACAGGGAGGGTTAGCGGGGGGCCTTACAATGAGCAGTTCTTC CASRTGRVSGGPYNEQFF
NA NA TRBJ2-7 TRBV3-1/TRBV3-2 TGTGCCAGCAGCCAAAATTACGAGCAGTACTTC CASSQNYEQYF